The text below deals with one T cell receptor (beta chain). The antigen remains undetermined. The sample comes from a study of T cells in Graves' hyperthyroidism and ophthalmopathy. Using RNA transcripts as the source, TCR beta CDR3 regions were amplified. The HTBI set primed first-round TCR CDR3 RT-PCR. TCRdb re-called the multiplex PCR reads with MiXCR, one entry per CDR3 protein. The data show roughly 500,000 distinct CDR3 sequences, approximately 49% seen once. Trimming took off 3 bases at V and 1 base at J, with 13 bases between the two ends. The CDR3 spans 15 residues. Germline V lookup: CDR1 SGHRS, CDR2 YFSETQ. Regarding the study as a whole: Ophthalmopathy got predicted by the model a median approximately 6.3 months before its onset.

The chain uses TRBV5-1 and TRBJ2-5, with D tentatively TRBD1 or TRBD2 (7 bases each). The sequenced sample consisted of peripheral blood or thyroid tissue (not recorded which). The clonotype was recovered from an adult woman with Graves' disease, either hyperthyroidism or ophthalmopathy (not recorded which). CDR3 DNA sequence: TGCGCCAGCAGCTCCCAGGGGGGGGCCCAAGAGACCCAGTACTTC. It yields the protein CASSSQGGAQETQYF. The full variable domain, completed using reference TRBV5-1 and TRBJ2-5, is KAGVTQTPRYLIKTRGQQVTLSCSPISGHRSVSWYQQTPGQGLQFLFEYFSETQRNKGNFPGRFSGRQFSNSRSEMNVSTLELGDSALYLCASSSQGGAQETQYFGPGTRLLVL.